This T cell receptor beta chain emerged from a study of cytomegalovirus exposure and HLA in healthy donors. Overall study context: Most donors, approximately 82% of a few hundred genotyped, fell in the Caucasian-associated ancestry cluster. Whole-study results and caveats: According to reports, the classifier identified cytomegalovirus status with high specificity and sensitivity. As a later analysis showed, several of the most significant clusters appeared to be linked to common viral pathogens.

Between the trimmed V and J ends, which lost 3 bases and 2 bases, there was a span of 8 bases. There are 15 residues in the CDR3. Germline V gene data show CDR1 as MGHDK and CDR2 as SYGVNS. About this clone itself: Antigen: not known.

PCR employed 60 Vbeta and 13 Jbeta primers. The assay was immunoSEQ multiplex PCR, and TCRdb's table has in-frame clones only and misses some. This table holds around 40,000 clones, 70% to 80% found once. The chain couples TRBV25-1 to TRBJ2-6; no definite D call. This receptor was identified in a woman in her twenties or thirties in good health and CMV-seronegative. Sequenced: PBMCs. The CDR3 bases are TGTGCCAGCAGTGATCCGGTCGCTGGGGCCAACGTCCTGACTTTC. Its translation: CASSDPVAGANVLTF.